This T cell receptor beta chain was observed in a study of graft-versus-host responses after intestinal transplantation (dated by TCRdb to the early 2020s). Study-level background: The transplants that recipients got were multivisceral, liver-intestinal, or isolated intestinal. After intestinal transplantation, graft-versus-host and host-versus-graft alloreactive T cell clones in the graft, circulation and bone marrow were tracked using bulk TCR-beta CDR3 sequencing. Instead of going to the commercial service, samples from a few later patients were sequenced in-house on an Illumina MiSeq and processed with MiXCR. A cohort of roughly 25 intestinal transplant recipients, including one retransplant, was enrolled, and a few patients lacking pretransplant specimens were excluded. Donor T cell macrochimerism was defined as a peak of at least 4% donor T cells among recipient peripheral blood mononuclear cells. Alloreactive clones were identified by sequencing pre-transplant mixed lymphocyte reaction products and comparing these products with unstimulated pre-transplant donor and recipient T cells. All recipients received anti-thymocyte globulin induction followed by maintenance tacrolimus and steroids for about three years.

Overall study outcomes, separate from this receptor: In patients with donor T cell macrochimerism, the allografts had high GvH to HvG T cell clonal ratios. The relatively low number and heterogeneity of intestinal transplant patients limited the conclusions. GvH clones turned up in recipient bone marrow, with some appearing earlier in ileal mucosa or blood, a pattern consistent with an intestinal mucosal origin. Early after transplant, peak levels of circulating GvH clones were associated with declines in HvG clones.

Library generation was performed with the immunoSEQ multiplex PCR assay. In most patients, genomic DNA was isolated using the Qiagen DNeasy Blood and Tissue Kit and sent frozen to Adaptive Biotechnologies for TCR sequencing. For most patients, genomic DNA was subjected to high-throughput TCR-beta CDR3 sequencing by Adaptive Biotechnologies. In the original analysis: Adaptive's ImmunoSEQ software was the source of the TCR sequencing data for fewer than 20 patients, while a few other patients were processed with MiXCR and VDJtools. To correct CD4 versus CD8 sorting errors, any sequence found in both subsets at a frequency ratio below 5:1 was removed. CDR3 nucleotide sequences shared between donor and recipient were removed because their origin could not be assigned. To count as alloreactive, a clone needed at least 2-fold expansion over unstimulated cells and a minimum CFSE-low frequency of 0.002% (template counts) or 0.001% (read counts). Mappable clones were those detected in sequenced pre-transplant spleen, lymph node, or MLR CFSE-low populations of the donor or recipient. The cumulative frequency of alloreactive clones was calculated as a percentage of all sequences, weighted by copy number. TCRdb took over this immuneACCESS table, retaining in-frame rearrangements with V and J assigned. Such tables are incomplete; in checked studies, under half of the missing clones stem from an unresolved V gene, and the remainder is unexplained. That table furnishes V, J and clone size, whereas the DNA furnished D and trimming. The sample table records about 120,000 clones; roughly 95% of these occur just once. The ten largest clones represent 3.3% of the sample.

This clone was observed a single time. It has no known antigen specificity. No much larger clonotype is one base removed from it; base qualities were not supplied. The time point label, read with the paper, signifies: cells obtained before transplantation from donor or recipient. CD3+CD4+ and CD3+CD8+ populations were FACS-sorted from unstimulated pre-transplant donor and recipient cells taken from spleen or lymph nodes. The origin of this receptor is a human donor who received an intestinal transplant. Here the sequenced sample was unstimulated CD8+ T cells sorted from spleen or lymph node cells, taken before intestinal transplant.

The sequenced DNA is TGTGCCAGCAGTGAATTTTTCGGGACTATGGTAAACATTCAGTACTTC. Translated, this gives CASSEFFGTMVNIQYF. The chain is made from TRBV2 and TRBJ2-4, and 7 junction bases match TRBD2. Reading the germline V gene gives CDR1 SNHLY and CDR2 FYNNEI. Including cysteine and phenylalanine, the CDR3 has 16 amino acids. CDR3 DNA is the only sequence kept; it has 48 bases, read in frame from the first base. V is trimmed back by 2 bases and J by 6 bases, and the junction contains 10 bases that no gene match accounts for. Extended through the reference TRBV2 and TRBJ2-4 proteins, this CDR3 yields the full variable domain: EPEVTQTPSHQVTQMGQEVILRCVPISNHLYFYWYRQILGQKVEFLVSFYNNEISEKSEIFDDQFSVERPDGSNFTLKIRSTKLEDSAMYFCASSEFFGTMVNIQYFGAGTRLSVL.